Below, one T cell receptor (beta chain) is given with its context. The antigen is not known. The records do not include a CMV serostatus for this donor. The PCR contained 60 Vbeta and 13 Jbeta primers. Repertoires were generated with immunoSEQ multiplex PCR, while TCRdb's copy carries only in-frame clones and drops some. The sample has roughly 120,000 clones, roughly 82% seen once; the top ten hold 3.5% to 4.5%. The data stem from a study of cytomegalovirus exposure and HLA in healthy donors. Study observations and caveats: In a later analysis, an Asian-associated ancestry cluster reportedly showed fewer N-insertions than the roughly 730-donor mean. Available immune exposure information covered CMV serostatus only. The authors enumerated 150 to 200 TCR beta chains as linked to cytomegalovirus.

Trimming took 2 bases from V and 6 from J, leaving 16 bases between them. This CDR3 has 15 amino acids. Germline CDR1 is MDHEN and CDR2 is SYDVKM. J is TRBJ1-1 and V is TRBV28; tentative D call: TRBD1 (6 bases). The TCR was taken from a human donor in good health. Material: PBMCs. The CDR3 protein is CASSLGGAGSSEAFF. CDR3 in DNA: TGTGCCAGCAGTTTAGGGGGGGCAGGGAGTTCTGAAGCTTTCTTT.